This is a list of T cell receptor beta chains from one sample in a study of blood T cell repertoires in COVID-19. Profiling relied on immunoSEQ multiplex PCR, and the TCRdb table lists in-frame clones only, not all of them. The sample contains tens of thousands of clones, 70% to 90% of which appear only once. Sequenced material: peripheral blood. All receptors come from a human donor in a cohort sampled during active COVID-19. CDR3s include the opening cysteine and the closing phenylalanine or tryptophan. D genes are given only for firm matches. Rows may omit the clone size; those that give it use once, few, many or a size class.

TRBV19	NA	TRBJ2-1	TRBD1	CASTGTGGFYEQFF	TGTGCCAGCACCGGGACAGGGGGCTTTTATGAGCAGTTCTTC
TRBV29-1	NA	TRBJ2-7	NA	CSVGRDTAYEQYF	TGCAGCGTTGGCAGGGACACTGCCTACGAGCAGTACTTC
TRBV3-1/TRBV3-2	NA	TRBJ2-3	NA	CASSPTIGTDTQYF	TGTGCCAGCAGCCCTACTATAGGCACAGATACGCAGTATTTT
TRBV19	NA	TRBJ1-2	NA	CASSPQGTYGYTF	TGTGCCAGTAGTCCGCAGGGGACCTATGGCTACACCTTC
TRBV3-1/TRBV3-2	NA	TRBJ1-2	TRBD1	CASSQDGDRGGSGYTF	TGTGCCAGCAGCCAAGATGGGGACAGGGGCGGTAGTGGCTACACCTTC
TRBV2	NA	TRBJ1-5	NA	CASSEATGHQPQHF	TGTGCCAGCAGTGAAGCAACAGGCCATCAGCCCCAGCATTTT
TRBV5-1	NA	TRBJ2-7	TRBD2	CASSSFGTSGASSYEQYF	TGCGCCAGCAGCTCTTTCGGGACTAGCGGGGCAAGCTCCTACGAGCAGTACTTC
TRBV6-6	NA	TRBJ1-2	NA	CASSFFDSKMYGYTF	TGTGCCAGCAGTTTTTTTGACAGTAAAATGTATGGCTACACCTTC
TRBV15	NA	TRBJ2-1	TRBD1	CATSRDTGVSNEQFF	TGTGCCACCAGCAGAGATACAGGGGTAAGCAATGAGCAGTTCTTC
TRBV24-1	NA	TRBJ2-1	NA	CATSDLSGSSYNEQFF	TGTGCCACCAGTGATTTGAGTGGCAGCTCCTACAATGAGCAGTTCTTC
TRBV6-5	once	TRBJ2-3	NA	CASSYSDWGTDTQYF	TGTGCCAGCAGTTACTCGGACTGGGGCACAGATACGCAGTATTTT
TRBV6-2/TRBV6-3	NA	TRBJ2-6	NA	CASSYPQGSSGWSGANVLTF	TGTGCCAGCAGTTACCCTCAGGGTTCGTCCGGCTGGTCTGGGGCCAACGTCCTGACTTTC
TRBV19	NA	TRBJ2-5	TRBD2	CASSRGTSGQETQYF	TGTGCCAGTAGTAGAGGGACTAGCGGACAAGAGACCCAGTACTTC
TRBV11-3	NA	TRBJ2-3	NA	CASSSGGTYTDTQYF	TGTGCCAGCAGCTCGGGTGGCACCTACACAGATACGCAGTATTTT
TRBV5-8	NA	TRBJ2-7	TRBD1	CASSSPGQGKYEQYF	TGTGCCAGCAGCTCCCCGGGACAGGGGAAGTACGAGCAGTACTTC
TRBV15	few	TRBJ2-1	NA	CATSGLEGGSYNEQFF	TGTGCCACCAGCGGGTTGGAGGGAGGTTCCTACAATGAGCAGTTCTTC
TRBV18	NA	TRBJ1-2	TRBD1	CASSPSDRGVWGYTF	TGTGCCAGCTCACCATCAGACAGGGGTGTGTGGGGCTACACCTTC
TRBV29-1	NA	TRBJ2-5	TRBD1	CSVRQGQETQYF	TGCAGCGTCCGACAGGGCCAAGAGACCCAGTACTTC
TRBV4-1	NA	TRBJ1-1	TRBD1	CASSLRTGGMAEAFF	TGCGCCAGCAGCCTAAGGACAGGGGGGATGGCTGAAGCTTTCTTT
TRBV4-1	NA	TRBJ2-7	NA	CASSQHQGEQYF	TGCGCCAGCAGCCAACATCAGGGGGAGCAGTACTTC
TRBV29-1	NA	TRBJ2-7	TRBD2	CSVEATSGGEWSYEQYF	TGCAGCGTTGAGGCGACTAGCGGGGGGGAATGGTCCTACGAGCAGTACTTC
TRBV2	once	TRBJ2-1	TRBD2	CAHHTLADNEQFF	TGTGCTCACCACACCCTAGCGGACAATGAGCAGTTCTTC
TRBV9	NA	TRBJ1-1	NA	CASSLGGGETEAFF	TGTGCCAGCAGCCTTGGGGGGGGTGAGACTGAAGCTTTCTTT
TRBV7-2	NA	TRBJ2-7	NA	CASSLEASSYEQYF	TGTGCCAGCAGCTTAGAGGCTAGCTCCTACGAGCAGTACTTC
TRBV2	NA	TRBJ2-5	TRBD2	CASSRGSGSQETQYF	TGTGCCAGCAGTAGAGGTAGCGGGAGCCAAGAGACCCAGTACTTC
TRBV11-2	NA	TRBJ1-1	NA	CASSLDSPGGVSNTEAFF	TGTGCCAGCAGCTTAGATTCCCCCGGGGGGGTTTCGAACACTGAAGCTTTCTTT
TRBV19	NA	TRBJ2-3	TRBD1	CASSLNRGERAATQYF	TGTGCCAGTAGTCTCAACAGGGGGGAAAGGGCTGCTACGCAGTATTTT
TRBV24-1	NA	TRBJ2-5	NA	CATSVGVVETQYF	TGTGCCACCAGTGTGGGCGTGGTGGAGACCCAGTACTTC
TRBV28	NA	TRBJ1-5	NA	CASSLSPGDPSNQPQHF	TGTGCCAGCAGTTTATCCCCAGGGGATCCCTCCAATCAGCCCCAGCATTTT
TRBV18	NA	TRBJ2-5	TRBD2	CASSPRRGVGETQYF	TGTGCCAGCTCACCACGGCGGGGGGTAGGAGAGACCCAGTACTTC
TRBV5-1	NA	TRBJ2-3	TRBD2	CASNQLSGGAKDTQYF	TGCGCCAGCAACCAATTAAGCGGGGGGGCCAAAGATACGCAGTATTTT
TRBV29-1	NA	TRBJ1-1	NA	CSVEDRAGVNTEAFF	TGCAGCGTTGAAGATCGCGCAGGGGTGAACACTGAAGCTTTCTTT
TRBV2	NA	TRBJ2-7	NA	CASSSYEQYF	TGTGCCAGCAGTTCTTACGAGCAGTACTTC
TRBV7-9	NA	TRBJ1-1	TRBD1	CASKGGTGGNTEAFF	TGTGCCAGCAAAGGGGGGACAGGGGGGAACACTGAAGCTTTCTTT
TRBV5-5	NA	TRBJ2-2	NA	CASSSRAITTGELFF	TGTGCCAGCAGCAGCAGGGCCATAACGACCGGGGAGCTGTTTTTT
TRBV6-5	once	TRBJ2-3	TRBD2	CASLFLAGGSDTQYF	TGTGCCAGCCTCTTCCTAGCGGGGGGGTCAGATACGCAGTATTTT
TRBV15	NA	TRBJ2-1	NA	CATSRAPYNEQFF	TGTGCCACCAGCAGAGCCCCGTACAATGAGCAGTTCTTC
TRBV2	NA	TRBJ1-5	NA	CASREHQRPQHF	TGTGCCAGCAGGGAACACCAGCGGCCCCAGCATTTT
TRBV4-1	once	TRBJ2-2	TRBD1	CASSLGQGSTGELFF	TGCGCCAGCAGCCTGGGACAGGGGTCGACCGGGGAGCTGTTTTTT
TRBV5-6	once	TRBJ2-1	NA	CASSPDRRGRDEQFF	TGTGCCAGCAGCCCCGACCGGCGGGGGCGGGATGAGCAGTTCTTC
TRBV28	NA	TRBJ2-1	TRBD1	CASSSGRQGQYAEQFF	TGTGCCAGCAGTTCGGGGAGACAGGGGCAGTACGCTGAGCAGTTCTTC
TRBV10-3	NA	TRBJ2-5	NA	CAISPGDSTETQYF	TGTGCCATCAGTCCGGGGGACAGTACAGAGACCCAGTACTTC
TRBV7-2	NA	TRBJ1-4	TRBD1	CASSLVVGGDEKLFF	TGTGCCAGCAGCTTAGTGGTAGGGGGCGATGAAAAACTGTTTTTT
TRBV10-3	once	TRBJ1-1	TRBD1	CAITPPGTGANTEAFF	TGTGCCATCACCCCCCCCGGGACAGGGGCGAACACTGAAGCTTTCTTT
TRBV7-8	NA	TRBJ2-7	TRBD2	CASSPHLAGGIEGGEQYF	TGTGCCAGCAGCCCCCACCTAGCGGGGGGGATAGAGGGGGGAGAGCAGTACTTC
TRBV7-2	NA	TRBJ2-7	TRBD2	CASSLTSDFNEQYF	TGTGCCAGCAGCTTAACTAGCGACTTTAACGAGCAGTACTTC
TRBV5-1	NA	TRBJ2-5	TRBD2	CASSSYLAGGEETQYF	TGCGCCAGCAGCTCCTACTTAGCGGGGGGGGAGGAGACCCAGTACTTC
TRBV6-5	NA	TRBJ2-1	NA	CAAGFNEQFF	TGTGCCGCGGGGTTTAATGAGCAGTTCTTC
TRBV9	NA	TRBJ2-7	NA	CASSTDSGYEQYF	TGTGCCAGCAGCACCGATTCGGGCTACGAGCAGTACTTC
TRBV4-1	NA	TRBJ2-1	TRBD2	CASSQIGLAGSRVGYNEQFF	TGCGCCAGCAGCCAAATAGGACTAGCGGGATCCCGGGTGGGGTACAATGAGCAGTTCTTC
TRBV5-8	once	TRBJ2-7	TRBD1	CASSRDRGVYEQYF	TGTGCCAGCAGCCGGGACAGGGGGGTTTACGAGCAGTACTTC
TRBV4-1	NA	TRBJ1-4	NA	CASSPGIKSTNEKLFF	TGCGCCAGCAGCCCGGGAATCAAGTCAACTAATGAAAAACTGTTTTTT
TRBV19	few	TRBJ2-1	NA	CASTPYPGPSIYNEQFF	TGTGCCAGTACCCCTTACCCAGGGCCCTCGATCTACAATGAGCAGTTCTTC
TRBV6-2/TRBV6-3	once	TRBJ2-7	TRBD2	CASSYSLAGGGEQYF	TGTGCCAGCAGTTACTCACTAGCGGGGGGCGGAGAGCAGTACTTC
TRBV21-1	once	TRBJ1-3	NA	CASSKAPDRDSRNTIYF	TGTGCCAGCAGCAAAGCGCCCGACAGGGACTCCAGAAACACCATATATTTT
TRBV30	NA	TRBJ1-2	NA	CAWSGTSNYGYTF	TGTGCCTGGAGTGGCACTTCTAACTATGGCTACACCTTC
TRBV28	once	TRBJ1-2	NA	CASRDPGYGYTF	TGTGCCAGCAGGGATCCAGGCTATGGCTACACCTTC
TRBV25-1	once	TRBJ2-3	TRBD2	CATLAGAPRNTQYF	TGTGCCACCTTAGCGGGGGCTCCCCGAAATACGCAGTATTTT
TRBV28	NA	TRBJ2-1	NA	CASSFPSRGATYNEQFF	TGTGCCAGCAGTTTCCCTTCCAGGGGGGCGACCTACAATGAGCAGTTCTTC
TRBV19	NA	TRBJ1-4	NA	CASTGALNEKLFF	TGTGCCAGTACAGGGGCCCTTAATGAAAAACTGTTTTTT